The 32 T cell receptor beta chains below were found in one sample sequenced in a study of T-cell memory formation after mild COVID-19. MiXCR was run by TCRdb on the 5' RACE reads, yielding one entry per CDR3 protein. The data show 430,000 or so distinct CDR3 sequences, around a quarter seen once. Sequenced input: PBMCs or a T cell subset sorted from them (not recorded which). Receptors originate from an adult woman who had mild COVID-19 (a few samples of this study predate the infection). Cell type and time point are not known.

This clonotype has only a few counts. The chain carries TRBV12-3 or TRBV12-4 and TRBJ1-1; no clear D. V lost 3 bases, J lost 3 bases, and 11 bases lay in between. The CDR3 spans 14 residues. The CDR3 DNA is TGTGCCAGCAGTTTTATTGGGTCCGACACTGAAGCTTTCTTT. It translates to CASSFIGSDTEAFF.

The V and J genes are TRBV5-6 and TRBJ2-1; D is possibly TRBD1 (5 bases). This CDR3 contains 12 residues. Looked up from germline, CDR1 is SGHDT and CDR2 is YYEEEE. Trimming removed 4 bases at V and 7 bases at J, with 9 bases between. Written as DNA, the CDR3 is TGTGCCAGCAGCGCAAACAGGAATGAGCAGTTCTTC. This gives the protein CASSANRNEQFF.

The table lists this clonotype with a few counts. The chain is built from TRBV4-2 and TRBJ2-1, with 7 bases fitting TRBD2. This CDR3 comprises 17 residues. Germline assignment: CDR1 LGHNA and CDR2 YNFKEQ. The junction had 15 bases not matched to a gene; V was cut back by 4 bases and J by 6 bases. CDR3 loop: CASSPLDGGGPSNEQFF. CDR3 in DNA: TGTGCCAGCAGCCCGCTAGACGGGGGAGGGCCGAGCAATGAGCAGTTCTTC.

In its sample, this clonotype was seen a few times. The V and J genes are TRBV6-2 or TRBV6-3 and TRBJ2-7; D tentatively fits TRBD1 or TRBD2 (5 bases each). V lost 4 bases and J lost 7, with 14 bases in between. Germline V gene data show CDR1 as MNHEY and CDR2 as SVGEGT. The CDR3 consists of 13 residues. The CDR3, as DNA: TGTGCCAGCAGTTTGGACAATACGGGAGAGCAGTACTTC. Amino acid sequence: CASSLDNTGEQYF.

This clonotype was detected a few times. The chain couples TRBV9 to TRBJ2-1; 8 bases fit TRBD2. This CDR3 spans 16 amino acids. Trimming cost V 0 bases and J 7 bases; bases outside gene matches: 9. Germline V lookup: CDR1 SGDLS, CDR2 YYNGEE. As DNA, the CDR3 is TGTGCCAGCAGCGTAGTGGGTAGCGGGAAATTGAATGAGCAGTTCTTC. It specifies CASSVVGSGKLNEQFF.

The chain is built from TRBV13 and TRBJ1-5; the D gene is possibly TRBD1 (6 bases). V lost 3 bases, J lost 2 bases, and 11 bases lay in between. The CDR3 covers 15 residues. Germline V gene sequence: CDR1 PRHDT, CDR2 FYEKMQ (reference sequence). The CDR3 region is CASSFRGNGNQPQHF. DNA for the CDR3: TGTGCCAGCAGCTTTAGGGGGAACGGCAATCAGCCCCAGCATTTT.

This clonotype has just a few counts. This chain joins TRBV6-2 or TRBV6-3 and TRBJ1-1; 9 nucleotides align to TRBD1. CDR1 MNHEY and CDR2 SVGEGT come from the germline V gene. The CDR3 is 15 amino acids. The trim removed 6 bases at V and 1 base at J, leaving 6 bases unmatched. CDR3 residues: CASRGRTGANTEAFF. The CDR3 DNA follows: TGTGCCAGCAGGGGGAGGACAGGGGCGAACACTGAAGCTTTCTTT.

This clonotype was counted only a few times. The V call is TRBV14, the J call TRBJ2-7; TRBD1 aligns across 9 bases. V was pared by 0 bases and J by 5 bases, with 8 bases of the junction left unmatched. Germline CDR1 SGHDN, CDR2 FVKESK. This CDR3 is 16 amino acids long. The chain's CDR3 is CASSQDRDRVLDEQYF. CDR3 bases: TGTGCCAGCAGCCAAGATCGGGACAGGGTATTGGACGAGCAGTACTTC.

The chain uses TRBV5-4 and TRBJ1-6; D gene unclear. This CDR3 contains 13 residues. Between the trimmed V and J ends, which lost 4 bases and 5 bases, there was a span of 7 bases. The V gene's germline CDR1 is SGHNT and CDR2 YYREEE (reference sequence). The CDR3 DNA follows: TGTGCCAGCAGCCCCGGGAATAATTCACCCCTCCACTTT. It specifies CASSPGNNSPLHF. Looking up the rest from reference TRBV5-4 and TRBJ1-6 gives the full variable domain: ETGVTQSPTHLIKTRGQQVTLRCSSQSGHNTVSWYQQALGQGPQFIFQYYREEENGRGNFPPRFSGLQFPNYSSELNVNALELDDSALYLCASSPGNNSPLHFGNGTRLTVT.

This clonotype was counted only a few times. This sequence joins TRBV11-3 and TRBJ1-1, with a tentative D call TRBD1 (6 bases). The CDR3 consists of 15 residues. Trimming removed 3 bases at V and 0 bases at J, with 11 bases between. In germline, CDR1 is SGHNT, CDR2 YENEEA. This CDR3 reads CASSFDGQMNTEAFF. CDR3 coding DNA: TGTGCCAGCAGCTTCGACGGACAGATGAACACTGAAGCTTTCTTT. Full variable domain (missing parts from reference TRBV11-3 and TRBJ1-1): EAGVVQSPRYKIIEKKQPVAFWCNPISGHNTLYWYLQNLGQGPELLIRYENEEAVDDSQLPKDRFSAERLKGVDSTLKIQPAELGDSAVYLCASSFDGQMNTEAFFGQGTRLTVV.

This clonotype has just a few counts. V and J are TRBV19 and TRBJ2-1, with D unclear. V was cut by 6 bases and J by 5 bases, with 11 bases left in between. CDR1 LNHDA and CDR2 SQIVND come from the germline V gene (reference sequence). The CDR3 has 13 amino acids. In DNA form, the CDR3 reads TGTGCCAGTAGGAGAGACCTGGACAATGAGCAGTTCTTC. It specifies CASRRDLDNEQFF.

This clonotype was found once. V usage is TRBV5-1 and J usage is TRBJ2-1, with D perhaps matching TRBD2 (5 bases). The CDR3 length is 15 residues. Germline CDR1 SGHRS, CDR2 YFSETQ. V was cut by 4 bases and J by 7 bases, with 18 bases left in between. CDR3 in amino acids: CASSPKDSRGNEQFF. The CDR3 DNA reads TGCGCCAGCAGCCCGAAGGACTCCCGAGGGAATGAGCAGTTCTTC.

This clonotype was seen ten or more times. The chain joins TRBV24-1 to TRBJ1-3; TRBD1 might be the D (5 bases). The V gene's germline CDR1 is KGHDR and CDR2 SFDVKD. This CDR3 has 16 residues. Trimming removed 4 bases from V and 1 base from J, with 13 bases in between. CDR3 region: CATSDSGTVSGNTIYF. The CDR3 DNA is TGTGCCACCAGTGACTCCGGGACGGTTTCTGGAAACACCATATATTTT.

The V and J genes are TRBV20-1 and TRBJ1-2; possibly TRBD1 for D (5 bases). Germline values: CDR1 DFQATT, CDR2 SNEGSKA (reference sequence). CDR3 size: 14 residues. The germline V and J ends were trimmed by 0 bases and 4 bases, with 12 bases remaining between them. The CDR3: CSARDGRGAYGYTF. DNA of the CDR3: TGCAGTGCTAGAGATGGGCGCGGGGCCTATGGCTACACCTTC.

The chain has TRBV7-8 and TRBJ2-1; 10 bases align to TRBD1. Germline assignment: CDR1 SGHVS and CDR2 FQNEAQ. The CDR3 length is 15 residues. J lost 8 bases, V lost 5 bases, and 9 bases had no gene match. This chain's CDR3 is CASSDGTGVLDEQFF. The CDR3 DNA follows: TGTGCCAGCAGCGACGGGACAGGGGTCCTCGATGAGCAGTTCTTC.

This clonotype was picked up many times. CDR3 DNA sequence: TGTGCCAGCAGCCCACCGCGCGACAGACCCTTCTTCACAGATACGCAGTATTTT. The encoded protein is CASSPPRDRPFFTDTQYF. The chain carries TRBV7-9 and TRBJ2-3; D is possibly TRBD1 (5 bases). The CDR3 has 18 residues. Trimming shortened V by 5 bases and J by 2 bases, and 23 bases separated the two germline ends. CDR1 is SEHNR and CDR2 is FQNEAQ in the germline V gene (reference sequence).

The CDR3 region has the DNA TGTGCCAGCAGCTTGGACCGGGGAGCGGCCCAGTACTTC. It specifies CASSLDRGAAQYF. This sequence joins TRBV5-6 and TRBJ2-5, with a possible D match to TRBD2 (5 bases). The V and J ends lost 0 bases and 9 bases respectively, with 12 bases between them. CDR3 size: 13 residues. CDR1 and CDR2 (germline): SGHDT, YYEEEE.

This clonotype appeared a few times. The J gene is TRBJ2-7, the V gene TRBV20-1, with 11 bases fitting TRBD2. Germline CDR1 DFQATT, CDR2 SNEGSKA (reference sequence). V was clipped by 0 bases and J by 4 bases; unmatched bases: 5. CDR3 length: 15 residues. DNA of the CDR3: TGCAGTGCTAGAGATACTAGCGGGAGAGGGTACGAGCAGTACTTC. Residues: CSARDTSGRGYEQYF.

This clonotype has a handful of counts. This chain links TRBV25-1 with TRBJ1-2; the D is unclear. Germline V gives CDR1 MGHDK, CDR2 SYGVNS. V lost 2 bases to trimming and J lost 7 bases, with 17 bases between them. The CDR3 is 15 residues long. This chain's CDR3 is CASSEVGLGFGGYTF. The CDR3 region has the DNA TGTGCCAGCAGTGAAGTGGGATTGGGATTTGGTGGCTACACCTTC.

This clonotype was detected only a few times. In DNA, the CDR3 is TGTGCCAGTAGTCCGACACCCTTAATACATCAGCCCCAGCATTTT. Encoded protein: CASSPTPLIHQPQHF. V is TRBV19 and J is TRBJ1-5; D unclear. The CDR3 covers 15 residues. Germline loops: CDR1 LNHDA, CDR2 SQIVND (reference sequence). V dropped 5 bases and J dropped 5 bases, with 16 bases sitting between them.

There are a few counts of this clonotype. The CDR3 region has the DNA TGTGCCAGCAGCTTAGCCTCCGCGGGAGGGAACGAGCAGTACTTC. Its protein is CASSLASAGGNEQYF. The J gene is TRBJ2-7, the V gene TRBV7-6; 9 bases agree with TRBD2. V lost 0 bases and J lost 5; bases outside the gene matches: 5. This CDR3 has 15 residues. Germline values: CDR1 SGHVS, CDR2 FNYEAQ.

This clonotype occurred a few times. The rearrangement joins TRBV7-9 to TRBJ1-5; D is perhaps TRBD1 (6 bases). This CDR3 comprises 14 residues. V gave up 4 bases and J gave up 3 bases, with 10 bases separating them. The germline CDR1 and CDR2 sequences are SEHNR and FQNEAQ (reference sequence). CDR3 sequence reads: CASSSGQLNQPQHF. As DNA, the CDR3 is TGTGCCAGCAGCTCAGGACAGCTCAATCAGCCCCAGCATTTT.

DNA for the CDR3: TGTGCCAGCAGACTCGGTCCGGGACCCAGCTCCTACAATGAGCAGTTCTTC. Residues: CASRLGPGPSSYNEQFF. This rearrangement joins TRBV6-5 to TRBJ2-1, with D possibly called TRBD1 or TRBD2 (5 bases each). V was trimmed by 6 bases and J by 0 bases, leaving 18 bases between them. The V gene's germline CDR1 is MNHEY and CDR2 SVGAGI. CDR3 length equals 17 residues.

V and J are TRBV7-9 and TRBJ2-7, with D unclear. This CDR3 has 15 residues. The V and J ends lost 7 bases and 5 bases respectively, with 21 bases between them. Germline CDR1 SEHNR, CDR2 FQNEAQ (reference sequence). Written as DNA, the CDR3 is TGTGCCAGCATCCCGGAGCGTCTAGGATCCAACGAGCAGTACTTC. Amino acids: CASIPERLGSNEQYF.

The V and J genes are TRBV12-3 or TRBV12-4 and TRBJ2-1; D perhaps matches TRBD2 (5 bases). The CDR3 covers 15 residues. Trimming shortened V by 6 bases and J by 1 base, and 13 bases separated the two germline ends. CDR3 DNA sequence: TGTGCCAGCAGCGCCCCCGGGGAATCCTACAATGAGCAGTTCTTC. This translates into CASSAPGESYNEQFF.

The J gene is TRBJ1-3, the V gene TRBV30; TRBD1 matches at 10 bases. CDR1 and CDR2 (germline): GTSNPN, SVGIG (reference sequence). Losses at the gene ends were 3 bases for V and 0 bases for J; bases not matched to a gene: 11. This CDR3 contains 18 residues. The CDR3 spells CAWRKGQGILSSGNTIYF. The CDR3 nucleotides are TGTGCCTGGAGGAAGGGACAGGGGATCCTCTCCTCTGGAAACACCATATATTTT.

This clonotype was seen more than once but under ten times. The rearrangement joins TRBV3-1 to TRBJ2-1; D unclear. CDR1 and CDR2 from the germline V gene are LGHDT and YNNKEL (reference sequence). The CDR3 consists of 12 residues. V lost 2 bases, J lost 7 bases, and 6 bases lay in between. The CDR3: CASSQSLNEQFF. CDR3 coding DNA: TGTGCCAGCAGCCAATCCCTTAATGAGCAGTTCTTC.

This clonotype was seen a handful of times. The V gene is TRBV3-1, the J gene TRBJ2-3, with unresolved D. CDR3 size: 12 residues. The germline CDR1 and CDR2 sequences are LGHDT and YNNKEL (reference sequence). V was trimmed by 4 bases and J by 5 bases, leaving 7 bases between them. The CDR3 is CASSRHGDTQYF. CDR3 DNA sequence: TGTGCCAGCAGCCGTCACGGAGATACGCAGTATTTT.

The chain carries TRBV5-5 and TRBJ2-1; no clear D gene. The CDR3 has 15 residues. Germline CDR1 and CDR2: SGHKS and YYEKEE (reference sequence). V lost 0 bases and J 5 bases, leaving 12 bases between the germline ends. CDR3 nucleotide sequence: TGTGCCAGCAGCTTGGGCCCAGCACAGCACAATGAGCAGTTCTTC. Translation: CASSLGPAQHNEQFF.

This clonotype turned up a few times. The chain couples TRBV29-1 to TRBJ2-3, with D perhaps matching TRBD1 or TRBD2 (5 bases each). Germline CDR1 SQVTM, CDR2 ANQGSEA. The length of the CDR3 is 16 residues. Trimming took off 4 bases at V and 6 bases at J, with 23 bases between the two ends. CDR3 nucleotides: TGCAGCGTTGGGGGGAGCCGGAGCGGTCGGGCGGATACGCAGTATTTT. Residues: CSVGGSRSGRADTQYF.

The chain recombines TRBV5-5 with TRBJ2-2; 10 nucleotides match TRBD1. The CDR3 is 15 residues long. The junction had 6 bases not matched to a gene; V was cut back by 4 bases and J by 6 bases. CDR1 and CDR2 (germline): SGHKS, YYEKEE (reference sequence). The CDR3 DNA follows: TGTGCCAGCAGCCCGGGGGACAGGGGATCCGGGGAGCTGTTTTTT. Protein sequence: CASSPGDRGSGELFF.

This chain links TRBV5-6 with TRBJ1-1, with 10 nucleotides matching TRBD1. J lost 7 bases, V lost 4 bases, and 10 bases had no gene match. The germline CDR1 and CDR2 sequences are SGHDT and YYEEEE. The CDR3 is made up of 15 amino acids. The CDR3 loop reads CASSGGLDRGVEAFF. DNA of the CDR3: TGTGCCAGCAGCGGGGGCCTGGACAGGGGGGTTGAAGCTTTCTTT. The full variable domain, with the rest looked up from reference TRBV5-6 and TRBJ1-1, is DAGVTQSPTHLIKTRGQQVTLRCSPKSGHDTVSWYQQALGQGPQFIFQYYEEEERQRGNFPDRFSGHQFPNYSSELNVNALLLGDSALYLCASSGGLDRGVEAFFGQGTRLTVV.